This TCR beta chain was found in a study of spatial heterogeneity in lung cancer. Study summary: The count of detected beta-chain sequences consistently exceeded that of alpha-chain sequences. General observations from the study: Ubiquitous expanded tumor TCRs surfaced in blood more at resection than they did at follow-up.

In the library, each TCR cDNA molecule bore its own unique molecular identifier. TCRdb ran MiXCR on the 5' RACE reads and lists one entry per CDR3 protein. The sample has 45,000 or so distinct CDR3 sequences, 10% to 15% seen once. The CDR3 is 13 amino acids. With 1 base removed from V and 5 bases from J, the gap between germline ends came to 9 bases. Germline values: CDR1 SGHDT, CDR2 YYEEEE. Comments on this clonotype: Antigen: not known.

The time point: sample taken at primary tumor resection. Whole RNA from tumor, nontumor lung or frozen PBMC was sequenced unsorted. Donation came from roughly 72 patients with untreated early-stage non-small cell lung cancer. The source material was PBMCs, sampled at surgery. This sequence joins TRBV5-6 and TRBJ1-1; weak D call: TRBD1 (5 bases). The receptor comes from a female donor with early-stage non-small cell lung cancer. The chain's CDR3 is CASSLNWGTEAFF. As DNA, the CDR3 is TGTGCCAGCAGCTTGAATTGGGGGACTGAAGCTTTCTTT.